This TCR beta chain appears in the sequencing data of a study of T-cell memory formation after mild COVID-19. Overall study context: Each donor largely had its own TCR clusters.

This clonotype was seen more than once but under ten times. Its antigen is not identified. Germline CDR1 reads SGHTA; CDR2 reads FQGTGA. The V end lost 6 bases, the J end lost 5 bases, and 12 bases lay between the germline ends. This CDR3 has 13 amino acids. Employing constant-segment primers, 5'RACE generated TCR alpha and TCR beta cDNA libraries bearing sample barcodes and UMIs. TCRdb analysed the 5' RACE reads with MiXCR anew, one entry per CDR3 protein. The data contain around 200,000 distinct CDR3 sequences, 10% of them singletons. Whole-study findings and limits: Cross-reactive memory apparently joined, as some responding clones appeared in pre-infection memory.

The chain carries TRBV7-3 and TRBJ2-3; D tentatively fits TRBD1 or TRBD2 (6 bases each). The clonotype was recovered from a man aged 18 to 30 who had mild COVID-19 (a few samples of this study predate the infection). Cell type and time point are not known. Material for sequencing was PBMCs or a T cell subset sorted from them (not recorded which). CDR3 sequence (DNA): TGTGCCAGCAGATCGGGGGCGGAAGATACGCAGTATTTT. Translated, it gives CASRSGAEDTQYF.